This TCR beta chain was sequenced in a study of blood T cell repertoires in COVID-19 (dated by TCRdb to 2018 to 2020). For the wider study: Collaborator samples came from the United States, Italy and Spain and covered acute and convalescent phases of COVID-19. The prospective study material was composed of cDNA or gDNA derived from T cells, B-cell-depleted T cells, or PBMCs. Subjects who had been exposed to COVID-19, were actively infected with it, or had recovered from it provided the deeply sampled blood TCRbeta repertoires that made up the dataset. A freely available public database, intended as a resource for researchers studying the immune response to SARS-CoV-2, is where the repertoires were released. The samples were drawn from the first 160 participants of the ongoing ImmuneRACE study and from about 1,200 subjects provided by 6 global collaborators. Nearly every sample came with metadata listing a de-identified subject ID, COVID-19 status, age in years and sex. Where HLA class I and class II types were available, the types were taken from metadata supplied by the sample provider, not from assay-based typing.

The collaborating institutions used their own protocols to collect whole blood in K2EDTA tubes. For TCRbeta analysis, collaborator samples were shipped as frozen whole blood, as isolated PBMCs, or as DNA extracted from either sample type. TCRbeta CDR3 regions were amplified from genomic DNA by means of the immunoSEQ Assay, a bias-controlled multiplex PCR. The original pipeline was this. The number of nucleated cells in each sample was estimated by amplification of reference gene primers within the assay. To quantify the absolute abundance of each unique TCRbeta CDR3 rearrangement, sequence reads were collapsed and filtered. Productive Simpson clonality was computed per sample as the square root of Simpson's diversity index over productive rearrangements. This immuneACCESS table, as held by TCRdb, lists in-frame sequences with V and J called but not all clones. Of the missing ones, under half trace to an unresolved V gene in checked studies; the others have no known cause. V, J and clone size were drawn from that table, and D and trimming were deduced from the DNA. In this sample the table shows under 250,000 clones, around four fifths of which occur a single time. The ten largest make up approximately 8.1% of the sample.

V is reduced by 5 bases and J by 2 bases, leaving a spacing of 9 bases between them. Its CDR3 holds 13 amino acids, cysteine through phenylalanine. CDR3 DNA is the only sequence kept; it has 39 bases, read in frame from the first base. In the germline V gene, CDR1 corresponds to MDHEN and CDR2 to SYDVKM. Broader findings and caveats from the paper: The quantity of clinical and demographic metadata differed by source and by participant and was supplied without curation.

Regarding this clone: No antigen is known for it. No quality values exist for individual bases; no much larger clone is one base distant.

Here the chain combines TRBV28 and TRBJ1-2, with no D gene named confidently. The sample was peripheral blood. The clonotype was recovered from a woman aged 45-65 years with active or convalescent COVID-19. DNA sequence: TGTGCCAGCAGTCGCGGGAGCAACTATGGCTACACCTTC. The resulting protein is CASSRGSNYGYTF.